The present entry profiles one TCR beta chain with its context. The data stem from a study of T cells in localized non-small cell lung cancer. CDR1 and CDR2 (germline): SGHTA, FQGNSA. V lost 3 bases and J 0 bases, leaving 4 bases between the germline ends. This CDR3 has 13 amino acids. Measured with immunoSEQ multiplex PCR; TCRdb has only the in-frame clones, and not every one. The sample lists around 31,000 clones, approximately 94% occurring once. V gene TRBV7-2 combines with J gene TRBJ2-3; no clear D gene. The material was peripheral blood, obtained before any cancer treatment. This TCR was sampled from a woman aged 40 to 75 with stage I lung adenocarcinoma. The CDR3 DNA reads as TGTGCCAGCAGCTTTATTAGCACAGATACGCAGTATTTT. Translation gives CASSFISTDTQYF.